Sequencing of this T cell receptor (beta chain) was carried out in a study of graft-versus-host responses after intestinal transplantation. Study-level background: Every recipient had anti-thymocyte globulin induction and approximately 3 years of tacrolimus plus steroids.

CDR1 is SQVTM and CDR2 is ANQGSEA in the germline V gene. The V and J ends lost 3 bases and 9 bases, in that order; junction bases with no gene match: 7. The CDR3 runs to 14 residues. Comment on this clone: Its antigen is not identified.

Using immunoSEQ multiplex PCR, the repertoire was profiled, and TCRdb retains in-frame clones only, with some absent. The sample records over 75,000 clones, 70% to 90% being singletons. Sequences were derived from unstimulated CD4+ T cells sorted from spleen or lymph node cells, sampled before intestinal transplant. The chain uses TRBV29-1 and TRBJ2-1, with 11 bases fitting TRBD2. The source of this sequence is a human donor who received an intestinal transplant. The CDR3 sequence is CSVDPTSGVGEQFF. CDR3 nucleotides: TGCAGCGTTGACCCGACTAGCGGGGTGGGTGAGCAGTTCTTC.